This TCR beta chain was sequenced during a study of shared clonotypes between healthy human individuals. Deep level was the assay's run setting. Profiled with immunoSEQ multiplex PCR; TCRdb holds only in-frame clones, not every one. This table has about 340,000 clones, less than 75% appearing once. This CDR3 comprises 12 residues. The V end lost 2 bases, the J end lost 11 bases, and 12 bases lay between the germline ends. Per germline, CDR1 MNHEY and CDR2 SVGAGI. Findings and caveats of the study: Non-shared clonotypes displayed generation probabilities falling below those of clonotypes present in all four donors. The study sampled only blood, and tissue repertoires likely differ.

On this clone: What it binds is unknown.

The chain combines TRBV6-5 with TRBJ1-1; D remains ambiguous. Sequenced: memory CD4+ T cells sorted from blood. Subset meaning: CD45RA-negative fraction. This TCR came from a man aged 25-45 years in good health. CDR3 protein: CASSYPTGVAFF. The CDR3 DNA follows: TGTGCCAGCAGTTACCCAACCGGGGTTGCTTTCTTT.